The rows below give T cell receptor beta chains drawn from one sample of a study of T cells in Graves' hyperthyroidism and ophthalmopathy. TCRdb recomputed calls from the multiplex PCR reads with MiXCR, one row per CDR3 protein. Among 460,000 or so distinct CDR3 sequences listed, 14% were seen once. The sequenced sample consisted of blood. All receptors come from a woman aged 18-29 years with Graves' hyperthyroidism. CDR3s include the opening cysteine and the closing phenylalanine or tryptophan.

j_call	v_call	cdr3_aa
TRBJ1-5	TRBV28	CASSLAQGNQPQHF
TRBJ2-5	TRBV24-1	CATSQAGRGETQYF
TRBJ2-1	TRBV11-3	CASSLEGLAGVYNEQFF
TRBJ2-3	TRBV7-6	CASSLARGVRTDTQYF
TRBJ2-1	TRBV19	CASSTGGLAGNEQFF
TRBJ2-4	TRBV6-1	CASSPPAGENIQYF
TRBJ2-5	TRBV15	CATSRGVGETQYF
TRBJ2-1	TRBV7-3	CASSLTVGTGGSYRAGYEQFF
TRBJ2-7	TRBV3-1	CASSTPRLAGGYEQYF
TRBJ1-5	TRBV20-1	CSARDDSFNQPQHF
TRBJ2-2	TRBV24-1	CATSDPLADTGELFF
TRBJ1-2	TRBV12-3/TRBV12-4	CASRKPGQPKSYGYTF
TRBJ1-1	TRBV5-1	CASSSVDRGDTEAFF
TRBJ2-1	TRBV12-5	CASGPRTSGSMNEQFF
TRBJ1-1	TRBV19	CASSIDSGRDTEAFF
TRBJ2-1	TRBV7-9	CASSPRGGGANEQFF
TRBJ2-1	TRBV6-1	CASSDGINEQFF
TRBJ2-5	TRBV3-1	CASSPHFVAGETQYF
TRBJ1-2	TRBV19	CASTFFRATKANYGYTF
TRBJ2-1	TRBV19	CASSIGGAGANEQFF
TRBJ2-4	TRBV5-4	CASSDMVAKNIQYF
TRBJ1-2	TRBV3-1	CASRGQGTYGYTF
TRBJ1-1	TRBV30	CAWRAGGAEAFF
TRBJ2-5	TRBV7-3	CASSLRAGAQETQYF
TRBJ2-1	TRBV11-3	CASSLDWVGQGHNEQFF
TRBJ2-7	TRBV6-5	CASSYSSSSYEQYF
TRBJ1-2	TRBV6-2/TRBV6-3	CASRTGGRERGYTF
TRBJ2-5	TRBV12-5	CASGHRIAGQETQYF
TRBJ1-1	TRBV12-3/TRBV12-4	CASSPRGPTEAFF
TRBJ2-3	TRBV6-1	CASSIQRDTQYF
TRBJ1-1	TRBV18	CASSPSHEAFF
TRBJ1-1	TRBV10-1	CASSGAVMNTEAFF